This TCR beta chain was identified in a study of metastatic and nonmetastatic thyroid tumors. Across the whole study: Blood and tumor or nodule tissue repertoires from malignant and benign thyroid patients were compared. General study points: Reportedly, malignant thyroid tumors had significantly higher TCR beta diversity than benign nodules, in blood and tumor.

By its share, this clone is medium-sized. Its target is not known. Germline V gives CDR1 SGHRS, CDR2 YFSETQ. CDR3 length: 15 amino acids. The V gene lost 4 bases and the J gene lost 4 bases, with 17 bases spanning the gap. Every patient underwent thyroid surgery untreated. Authors' processing steps: What underpinned the distant-metastasis classifier for papillary thyroid cancer was the set of CDR3 differences across clinicopathological groups. TCRdb reanalyzed the PCR reads via MiXCR. TCRdb, not the authors, supplied the V and J calls. Of around 19,000 clones listed, approximately 35% are singletons. V is TRBV5-1 and J is TRBJ1-1, with no clear D. The receptor was derived from a male donor with papillary thyroid cancer or a benign thyroid nodule (not recorded which). Some clones in this sample may be carry-over from other donors' samples. Sequencing used tumor tissue. CDR3 in DNA: TGCGCCAGCAGCCGGACCCTGGCAGCCGTCACTGAAGCTTTCTTT. Its translation: CASSRTLAAVTEAFF.